A selection of T cell receptor beta chains follows, all from one sample in a study of shared clonotypes between healthy human individuals. Repertoires were generated with immunoSEQ multiplex PCR, while TCRdb's copy carries only in-frame clones and drops some. The table lists 2,500,000 or so clones, approximately 93% of them singletons. The specimen sequenced was naive CD4+ T cells from PBMCs. These receptors came from a man aged 18-30 years in good health. Some clones in this sample may be carry-over from other donors' samples. CDR3s include the opening cysteine and the closing phenylalanine or tryptophan. The D gene is left open where the match is weak. Where a row states a size, it is once, few, many or the class of an expanded clone; other rows omit it.

v_gene: TRBV4-3; j_gene: TRBJ2-7; abundance: .; d_gene: TRBD1; CDR3aa: CASSPVGGGQGGSEQYF; CDR3nt: TGCGCCAGCAGCCCAGTTGGCGGCGGACAGGGGGGAAGCGAGCAGTACTTC
v_gene: TRBV10-2; j_gene: TRBJ1-2; abundance: .; d_gene: .; CDR3aa: CASSVVGGKDYGYTF; CDR3nt: TGCGCCAGCAGTGTGGTCGGGGGGAAGGACTATGGCTACACCTTC
v_gene: TRBV18; j_gene: TRBJ2-7; abundance: .; d_gene: .; CDR3aa: CASSPQRYEQYF; CDR3nt: TGTGCCAGCTCACCACAAAGGTACGAGCAGTACTTC
v_gene: TRBV7-9; j_gene: TRBJ2-5; abundance: .; d_gene: TRBD2; CDR3aa: CAGGSGRPAETQYF; CDR3nt: TGTGCCGGGGGGAGCGGGAGGCCTGCCGAGACCCAGTACTTC
v_gene: TRBV5-1; j_gene: TRBJ2-3; abundance: few; d_gene: .; CDR3aa: CASSKEAPRKDTQYF; CDR3nt: TGCGCCAGCAGCAAGGAGGCCCCTAGGAAAGATACGCAGTATTTT
v_gene: TRBV29-1; j_gene: TRBJ2-3; abundance: .; d_gene: .; CDR3aa: CSVERGAEDTQYF; CDR3nt: TGCAGCGTTGAGAGGGGGGCCGAAGATACGCAGTATTTT
v_gene: TRBV5-1; j_gene: TRBJ2-1; abundance: .; d_gene: .; CDR3aa: CASSLTGTEQFF; CDR3nt: TGCGCCAGCAGCTTGACAGGGACGGAGCAGTTCTTC
v_gene: TRBV18; j_gene: TRBJ2-1; abundance: .; d_gene: TRBD2; CDR3aa: CASSRTGGGMDEQFF; CDR3nt: TGTGCCAGCTCACGGACGGGAGGGGGTATGGATGAGCAGTTCTTC
v_gene: TRBV6-6; j_gene: TRBJ2-7; abundance: .; d_gene: TRBD1; CDR3aa: CASRVQGKVYEQYF; CDR3nt: TGTGCCAGCAGGGTACAGGGGAAGGTCTACGAGCAGTACTTC
v_gene: TRBV9; j_gene: TRBJ2-1; abundance: once; d_gene: .; CDR3aa: CASSVAGGGDEQFF; CDR3nt: TGTGCCAGCAGCGTAGCCGGAGGGGGGGATGAGCAGTTCTTC
v_gene: TRBV19; j_gene: TRBJ2-3; abundance: .; d_gene: TRBD2; CDR3aa: CASKVTSGSTDTQYF; CDR3nt: TGTGCCAGTAAGGTCACTAGCGGGAGCACAGATACGCAGTATTTT
v_gene: TRBV6-6; j_gene: TRBJ1-2; abundance: once; d_gene: .; CDR3aa: CASSYSSAAYGYTF; CDR3nt: TGTGCCAGCAGTTATTCCTCGGCAGCCTATGGCTACACCTTC
v_gene: TRBV5-8; j_gene: TRBJ2-3; abundance: .; d_gene: TRBD1; CDR3aa: CASSLGTGGTDTQYF; CDR3nt: TGTGCCAGCAGCTTGGGGACAGGGGGCACAGATACGCAGTATTTT
v_gene: TRBV7-9; j_gene: TRBJ2-2; abundance: once; d_gene: TRBD1; CDR3aa: CASRPTGGAGELFF; CDR3nt: TGTGCCAGCAGACCCACAGGGGGAGCCGGGGAGCTGTTTTTT
v_gene: TRBV7-9; j_gene: TRBJ1-4; abundance: .; d_gene: .; CDR3aa: CASTFPYATNEKLFF; CDR3nt: TGTGCCAGCACCTTCCCTTATGCAACTAATGAAAAACTGTTTTTT
v_gene: TRBV5-1; j_gene: TRBJ2-7; abundance: .; d_gene: .; CDR3aa: CASSSGGYEQYF; CDR3nt: TGCGCCAGCAGTTCTGGGGGGTACGAGCAGTACTTC
v_gene: TRBV19; j_gene: TRBJ1-1; abundance: .; d_gene: TRBD1; CDR3aa: CASISDRLNTEAFF; CDR3nt: TGTGCCAGTATTTCGGACAGGTTGAACACTGAAGCTTTCTTT
v_gene: TRBV9; j_gene: TRBJ1-5; abundance: .; d_gene: TRBD1; CDR3aa: CASSAPYNRDRAGDQPQHF; CDR3nt: TGTGCCAGCAGCGCCCCGTACAACCGGGACAGGGCAGGGGATCAGCCCCAGCATTTT
v_gene: TRBV6-1; j_gene: TRBJ2-7; abundance: .; d_gene: .; CDR3aa: CASSMTGPLYEQYF; CDR3nt: TGTGCCAGCAGTATGACAGGCCCCCTCTACGAGCAGTACTTC
v_gene: TRBV29-1; j_gene: TRBJ2-1; abundance: .; d_gene: TRBD2; CDR3aa: CSEATSGRAREQFF; CDR3nt: TGCAGCGAGGCGACTAGCGGGAGGGCCAGGGAGCAGTTCTTC
v_gene: TRBV19; j_gene: TRBJ2-2; abundance: .; d_gene: .; CDR3aa: CASRLTSLPGELFF; CDR3nt: TGTGCCAGTAGACTAACTAGCCTCCCCGGGGAGCTGTTTTTT
v_gene: TRBV30; j_gene: TRBJ1-2; abundance: .; d_gene: .; CDR3aa: CAWSPRSYGYTF; CDR3nt: TGTGCCTGGAGTCCAAGGAGCTATGGCTACACCTTC
v_gene: TRBV7-2; j_gene: TRBJ1-5; abundance: once; d_gene: .; CDR3aa: CASSLAGQPQHF; CDR3nt: TGTGCCAGCAGCTTAGCAGGTCAGCCCCAGCATTTT
v_gene: TRBV11-1; j_gene: TRBJ1-1; abundance: .; d_gene: TRBD1; CDR3aa: CASSFRGGITEAFF; CDR3nt: TGTGCCAGCAGCTTTAGAGGGGGCATCACTGAAGCTTTCTTT
v_gene: TRBV10-3; j_gene: TRBJ2-1; abundance: .; d_gene: TRBD2; CDR3aa: CAISSRGEGEQFF; CDR3nt: TGTGCCATCAGCTCTCGGGGGGAGGGCGAGCAGTTCTTC
v_gene: TRBV5-4; j_gene: TRBJ2-3; abundance: .; d_gene: .; CDR3aa: CASSLETPSDTQYF; CDR3nt: TGTGCCAGCAGCTTGGAAACACCTTCAGATACGCAGTATTTT
v_gene: TRBV5-1; j_gene: TRBJ2-1; abundance: .; d_gene: TRBD1; CDR3aa: CASSGQGARNEQFF; CDR3nt: TGCGCCAGCAGCGGACAGGGGGCGCGCAATGAGCAGTTCTTC
v_gene: TRBV30; j_gene: TRBJ2-7; abundance: .; d_gene: TRBD2; CDR3aa: CAWSGLAGTYEQYF; CDR3nt: TGTGCCTGGAGTGGACTAGCGGGAACCTACGAGCAGTACTTC
v_gene: TRBV4-1; j_gene: TRBJ2-7; abundance: .; d_gene: .; CDR3aa: CASSQVPSGRYEQYF; CDR3nt: TGCGCCAGCAGCCAAGTTCCATCCGGACGATACGAGCAGTACTTC
v_gene: TRBV5-6; j_gene: TRBJ1-2; abundance: .; d_gene: .; CDR3aa: CASSLEDPGYTF; CDR3nt: TGTGCCAGCAGCTTGGAGGACCCTGGCTACACCTTC
v_gene: TRBV25-1; j_gene: TRBJ2-7; abundance: .; d_gene: .; CDR3aa: CASSTVRRGEQYF; CDR3nt: TGTGCCAGCAGTACAGTCCGGCGAGGAGAGCAGTACTTC
v_gene: TRBV2; j_gene: TRBJ1-2; abundance: .; d_gene: TRBD1; CDR3aa: CASSEQGANYGYTF; CDR3nt: TGTGCCAGCAGTGAGCAGGGGGCTAACTATGGCTACACCTTC
v_gene: TRBV7-2; j_gene: TRBJ2-5; abundance: .; d_gene: .; CDR3aa: CASSLNSGGVETQYF; CDR3nt: TGTGCCAGCAGCTTAAATTCTGGGGGAGTGGAGACCCAGTACTTC
v_gene: TRBV28; j_gene: TRBJ2-7; abundance: .; d_gene: .; CDR3aa: CASSLEGGPYF; CDR3nt: TGTGCCAGCAGTTTAGAGGGGGGTCCCTACTTC
v_gene: TRBV5-4; j_gene: TRBJ1-6; abundance: .; d_gene: .; CDR3aa: CASSLDRLNSPLHF; CDR3nt: TGTGCCAGCAGCCTGGACAGACTAAATTCACCCCTCCACTTT
v_gene: TRBV2; j_gene: TRBJ2-1; abundance: .; d_gene: .; CDR3aa: CASGRQGRDEQFF; CDR3nt: TGTGCCAGCGGTCGACAGGGGAGGGATGAGCAGTTCTTC
v_gene: TRBV9; j_gene: TRBJ2-5; abundance: .; d_gene: .; CDR3aa: CASSGASLGETQYF; CDR3nt: TGTGCCAGCAGCGGAGCTTCGTTGGGAGAGACCCAGTACTTC
v_gene: TRBV7-2; j_gene: TRBJ2-1; abundance: few; d_gene: TRBD1; CDR3aa: CASSLDRGSYNEQFF; CDR3nt: TGTGCCAGCAGCTTAGACAGGGGGTCCTACAATGAGCAGTTCTTC
v_gene: TRBV5-6; j_gene: TRBJ2-5; abundance: .; d_gene: .; CDR3aa: CASSLDRVQETQYF; CDR3nt: TGTGCCAGCAGCTTGGACAGGGTTCAAGAGACCCAGTACTTC
v_gene: TRBV28; j_gene: TRBJ1-4; abundance: .; d_gene: .; CDR3aa: CASTRTNEKLFF; CDR3nt: TGTGCCAGCACAAGGACTAATGAAAAACTGTTTTTT
v_gene: TRBV5-1; j_gene: TRBJ2-5; abundance: .; d_gene: .; CDR3aa: CASSSFGTKQETQYF; CDR3nt: TGCGCCAGCAGCTCTTTCGGGACAAAACAAGAGACCCAGTACTTC
v_gene: TRBV7-2; j_gene: TRBJ1-4; abundance: .; d_gene: TRBD1; CDR3aa: CASSLGQSTNEKLFF; CDR3nt: TGTGCCAGCAGCTTGGGACAGTCAACTAATGAAAAACTGTTTTTT
v_gene: TRBV5-1; j_gene: TRBJ2-7; abundance: .; d_gene: TRBD2; CDR3aa: CASSLPAGGSSYEQYF; CDR3nt: TGCGCCAGCAGCCTCCCTGCGGGGGGTAGCTCCTACGAGCAGTACTTC
v_gene: TRBV25-1; j_gene: TRBJ2-7; abundance: .; d_gene: .; CDR3aa: CASSDPVESSYEQYF; CDR3nt: TGTGCCAGCAGTGACCCAGTGGAAAGCTCCTACGAGCAGTACTTC
v_gene: TRBV28; j_gene: TRBJ2-3; abundance: .; d_gene: .; CDR3aa: CASSPLAADTQYF; CDR3nt: TGTGCCAGCAGTCCCCTGGCAGCAGATACGCAGTATTTT
v_gene: TRBV7-2; j_gene: TRBJ1-5; abundance: .; d_gene: .; CDR3aa: CASSLQKGGLSHF; CDR3nt: TGTGCCAGCAGCTTACAGAAGGGGGGCCTATCGCATTTT
v_gene: TRBV30; j_gene: TRBJ1-6; abundance: .; d_gene: .; CDR3aa: CAWSATGRNDNSPLHF; CDR3nt: TGTGCCTGGAGTGCCACGGGGAGGAATGATAATTCACCCCTCCACTTT
v_gene: TRBV7-6; j_gene: TRBJ2-7; abundance: .; d_gene: .; CDR3aa: CASSLVRGPSAYEQYF; CDR3nt: TGTGCCAGCAGCTTAGTGAGGGGACCTTCGGCTTACGAGCAGTACTTC
v_gene: TRBV18; j_gene: TRBJ2-1; abundance: once; d_gene: TRBD1; CDR3aa: CASSPPGTGINEQFF; CDR3nt: TGTGCCAGCTCACCTCCCGGGACAGGGATAAATGAGCAGTTCTTC
v_gene: TRBV9; j_gene: TRBJ2-7; abundance: .; d_gene: .; CDR3aa: CASSEGFSYEQYF; CDR3nt: TGTGCCAGCAGTGAGGGGTTCTCCTACGAGCAGTACTTC
v_gene: TRBV11-2; j_gene: TRBJ2-2; abundance: .; d_gene: .; CDR3aa: CASRPDRNGGGELFF; CDR3nt: TGTGCCAGCAGACCCGACAGAAACGGGGGCGGGGAGCTGTTTTTT
v_gene: TRBV28; j_gene: TRBJ2-3; abundance: .; d_gene: TRBD2; CDR3aa: CASSGGAGAGDTQYF; CDR3nt: TGTGCCAGCAGTGGCGGTGCGGGAGCTGGAGATACGCAGTATTTT
v_gene: TRBV6-4; j_gene: TRBJ1-5; abundance: .; d_gene: .; CDR3aa: CASSVEGDQPQHF; CDR3nt: TGTGCCAGCAGTGTGGAAGGGGATCAGCCCCAGCATTTT
v_gene: TRBV7-9; j_gene: TRBJ2-5; abundance: .; d_gene: TRBD2; CDR3aa: CASSSRGLAFTETQYF; CDR3nt: TGTGCCAGCAGCTCCAGAGGACTAGCGTTCACAGAGACCCAGTACTTC
v_gene: TRBV12-2; j_gene: TRBJ2-7; abundance: .; d_gene: .; CDR3aa: CASRRRTANTYEQYF; CDR3nt: TGTGCAAGTCGCCGCCGGACAGCAAATACCTACGAGCAGTACTTC
v_gene: TRBV6-5; j_gene: TRBJ2-5; abundance: .; d_gene: .; CDR3aa: CASSYNREQYF; CDR3nt: TGTGCCAGCAGTTACAACAGAGAACAGTACTTC